These T cell receptor beta chains were read from a single sample in a study of blood T cell repertoires in COVID-19. Produced via immunoSEQ multiplex PCR; TCRdb's table is partial and in-frame only. Of under 450,000 clones in the sample, roughly 87% were seen once. Source material: PBMCs or T cells enriched from blood (not recorded which). These receptors all come from a woman under 40 who had recovered from COVID-19. CDR3s include the opening cysteine and the closing phenylalanine or tryptophan. The D gene is left open where the match is weak. Clone size, where shown, is once, few, many, or a class for clones that have expanded.

d_gene: NA
j_gene: TRBJ2-3
abundance: NA
v_gene: TRBV18
CDR3nt: TGTGCCAGCTCACCCCGGGTCTCGGGGGGCGACACAGATACGCAGTATTTT
CDR3aa: CASSPRVSGGDTDTQYF

d_gene: NA
j_gene: TRBJ2-7
abundance: few
v_gene: TRBV28
CDR3nt: TGTGCCAGCAGTTTACCCCGCCTCACAGGGCTCCCCTACGAGCAGTACTTC
CDR3aa: CASSLPRLTGLPYEQYF

d_gene: TRBD1
j_gene: TRBJ2-5
abundance: NA
v_gene: TRBV18
CDR3nt: TGTGCCAGCTCACCGCGACAGGGGCAAGAGACCCAGTACTTC
CDR3aa: CASSPRQGQETQYF

d_gene: TRBD1
j_gene: TRBJ2-3
abundance: NA
v_gene: TRBV10-3
CDR3nt: TGTGCCATCAGTCAGAAGGACAGGGCCCTCGCAGATACGCAGTATTTT
CDR3aa: CAISQKDRALADTQYF

d_gene: NA
j_gene: TRBJ2-5
abundance: NA
v_gene: TRBV5-1
CDR3nt: TGCGCCAGCAGCTTGTCTTTCAGACAAGAGACCCAGTACTTC
CDR3aa: CASSLSFRQETQYF

d_gene: NA
j_gene: TRBJ2-2
abundance: NA
v_gene: TRBV28
CDR3nt: TGTGCCAGCAGTAAACCGGGACTGACTTACACCGGGGAGCTGTTTTTT
CDR3aa: CASSKPGLTYTGELFF

d_gene: TRBD2
j_gene: TRBJ2-1
abundance: few
v_gene: TRBV10-3
CDR3nt: TGTGCCGTGCAGCGGGACGTGACCTACAATGAGCAGTTCTTC
CDR3aa: CAVQRDVTYNEQFF

d_gene: TRBD2
j_gene: TRBJ2-1
abundance: NA
v_gene: TRBV9
CDR3nt: TGTGCCAGCAGCTCCCGACTAGCGGGGGGGCGTAGTGAGCAGTTCTTC
CDR3aa: CASSSRLAGGRSEQFF

d_gene: TRBD1
j_gene: TRBJ2-1
abundance: NA
v_gene: TRBV10-3
CDR3nt: TGTGCCATCAGTGATGACAGGGGGCTAGGAGAGCAGTTCTTC
CDR3aa: CAISDDRGLGEQFF

d_gene: TRBD1
j_gene: TRBJ2-7
abundance: NA
v_gene: TRBV3-1/TRBV3-2
CDR3nt: TGTGCCAGCAGACGACAGGGGGCTTCGGGGGAGCAGTACTTC
CDR3aa: CASRRQGASGEQYF